This T cell receptor beta chain was sequenced in a study of cytotoxic CD8 clonotypes in ibrutinib-treated CLL. Overall study context: Mean productive templates were over 250,000; mean productive rearrangements were roughly 90,000.

Regarding this clone: The antigen is not known.

Some clones are missing from TCRdb's copy, which holds only in-frame ones; the method was immunoSEQ multiplex PCR. In the table there are 14,000 or so clones, approximately 60% of which are singletons. Genomic DNA in an amount of around 1.8 micrograms was extracted from cryopreserved PBMCs and used for the preparation of TCR beta libraries. Study-wide results and limits: Clonality showed a rise at ibrutinib response that reversed toward baseline at progression.

Trimming removed 2 bases from V and 3 bases from J; junction bases left unmatched: 5. Germline CDR1 is MNHEY and CDR2 is SMNVEV (reference sequence). This CDR3 comprises 15 residues. This sequence originates from a human donor with chronic lymphocytic leukemia. The sample here was PBMCs, taken before ibrutinib treatment. This rearrangement joins TRBV27 to TRBJ2-7; 9 bases fit TRBD1. CDR3 sequence: CASSLRQGGLYEQYF. CDR3 coding DNA: TGTGCCAGCAGTTTACGACAGGGGGGCCTCTACGAGCAGTACTTC.